The clone carrying this TCR beta chain occurred a few times. This sample was taken from a study of blood T cell repertoires in COVID-19. Method: immunoSEQ multiplex PCR; TCRdb's copy keeps in-frame clones and lacks some. The sample consists of 45,000 to 55,000 clones, approximately 70% of them appearing once. The material sequenced was peripheral blood. The clonotype originates from a woman in her 70s with acute or convalescent COVID-19.

Written as DNA, the CDR3 is TGCGCCAGCAGTCTCCCTTACAGGCACAATGAGCAGTTCTTC. Its translation is CASSLPYRHNEQFF. This chain uses TRBV5-1 with TRBJ2-1; D might be TRBD1 (5 bases). The germline V gene has CDR1 SGHRS and CDR2 YFSETQ. CDR3 length: 14 residues. V was trimmed by 5 bases and J by 5 bases, leaving 14 bases between them.